Shown below are 12 T cell receptor beta chains from a single sample sequenced in a study of monozygotic twins with inflammatory bowel disease. TCRdb reprocessed the 5' RACE reads and keeps a single row for each CDR3 protein, giving no DNA. This sample contains under 45,000 distinct CDR3 sequences. Sequenced: blood. These receptors were collected from a human donor with ulcerative colitis or Crohn's disease, or a healthy co-twin of an affected twin (not recorded which).

CDR3 residues: CASSRGSFAEQYF. This chain uses TRBV14 with TRBJ2-7; TCRdb gives TRBD2 as the D gene, but with no DNA this cannot be confirmed. CDR1 is SGHDN, CDR2 FVKESK, per germline. The CDR3 is 13 residues long.

The chain is built from TRBV12-3 or TRBV12-4 and TRBJ1-5; the D call from TCRdb, TRBD1, cannot be confirmed without DNA. CDR3 length: 16 residues. CDR3 sequence reads: CASSSQGARSNQPQHF.

The chain uses TRBV30 and TRBJ1-1; TCRdb's D gene call, TRBD1, goes unchecked for lack of DNA. This CDR3 contains 17 residues. Germline values: CDR1 GTSNPN, CDR2 SVGIG (reference sequence). CDR3 in amino acids: CAWSVDRAGGGNTEAFF.

The chain recombines TRBV7-2 with TRBJ2-5; there is no DNA to check the TCRdb D call of TRBD1. Germline assignment: CDR1 SGHTA and CDR2 FQGNSA. The CDR3 runs to 15 residues. This CDR3 is CASSLKGAPQETQYF.

The V gene is TRBV3-1, the J gene TRBJ1-2. CDR3 length: 14 amino acids. Per the germline V gene, CDR1 is LGHDT and CDR2 is YNNKEL (reference sequence). This CDR3 is CASSQEATDYGYTF. The full variable domain, its missing parts supplied by reference TRBV3-1 and TRBJ1-2, is DTAVSQTPKYLVTQMGNDKSIKCEQNLGHDTMYWYKQDSKKFLKIMFSYNNKELIINETVPNRFSPKSPDKAHLNLHINSLELGDSAVYFCASSQEATDYGYTFGSGTRLTVV.

The chain recombines TRBV24-1 with TRBJ2-3; the D gene TCRdb calls, TRBD2, cannot be checked with no DNA. Looked up from germline, CDR1 is KGHDR and CDR2 is SFDVKD. CDR3 length: 14 amino acids. CDR3 in amino acids: CATSDLRERYTQYF.

This chain uses TRBV7-2 with TRBJ2-5; with no DNA, the TCRdb D assignment of TRBD2 cannot be verified. CDR3 size: 14 residues. CDR1 and CDR2 from the germline V gene are SGHTA and FQGNSA. The CDR3 spells CASRRAGGAETQYF. Variable domain in full (rest from reference TRBV7-2 and TRBJ2-5): GAGVSQSPSNKVTEKGKDVELRCDPISGHTALYWYRQSLGQGLEFLIYFQGNSAPDKSGLPSDRFSAERTGGSVSTLTIQRTQQEDSAVYLCASRRAGGAETQYFGPGTRLLVL.

V and J are TRBV7-3 and TRBJ1-1. Germline V gives CDR1 SGHTA, CDR2 FQGTGA. The CDR3 length is 13 residues. The CDR3 spells CASSLIGNTEAFF.

The CDR3 loop is CASSLGAGGPYEQYF. The chain is built from TRBV5-1 and TRBJ2-7; no DNA is available, so the TRBD1 call from TCRdb remains unchecked. Per the germline V gene, CDR1 is SGHRS and CDR2 is YFSETQ. The CDR3 length is 15 residues.

This sequence joins TRBV5-4 and TRBJ2-5; TCRdb lists TRBD2, though no DNA is available to test this call. CDR1 is SGHNT, CDR2 YYREEE, per germline (reference sequence). CDR3 length equals 17 residues. The CDR3 protein is CASSLVGLGRRPETQYF.

V and J are TRBV6-5 and TRBJ2-1; the TCRdb D gene call, TRBD1, has no DNA to confirm it. This CDR3 spans 14 amino acids. The germline CDR1 and CDR2 sequences are MNHEY and SVGAGI. CDR3 region: CASSSGVTYNEQFF.

The chain is built from TRBV3-1 and TRBJ2-2; TCRdb designates TRBD2, a call that cannot be tested without DNA. The CDR3 runs to 15 residues. CDR1 and CDR2 (germline): LGHDT, YNNKEL (reference sequence). CDR3 in amino acids: CASSQAGGSTGELFF.